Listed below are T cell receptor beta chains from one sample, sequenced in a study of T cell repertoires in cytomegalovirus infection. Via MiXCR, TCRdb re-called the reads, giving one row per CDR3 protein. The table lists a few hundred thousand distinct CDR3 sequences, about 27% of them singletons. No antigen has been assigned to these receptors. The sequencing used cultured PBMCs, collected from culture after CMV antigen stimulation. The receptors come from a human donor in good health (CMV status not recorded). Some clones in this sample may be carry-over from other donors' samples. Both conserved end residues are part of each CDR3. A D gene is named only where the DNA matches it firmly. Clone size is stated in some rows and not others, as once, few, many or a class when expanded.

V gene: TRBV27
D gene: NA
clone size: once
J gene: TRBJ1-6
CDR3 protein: CASSPGAMDKLPTNSPLHF
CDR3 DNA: TGTGCCAGCAGCCCGGGGGCAATGGACAAGCTGCCGACTAATTCACCCCTCCACTTT

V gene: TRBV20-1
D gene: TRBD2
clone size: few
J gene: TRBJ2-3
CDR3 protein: CSASTGGGASDTQYF
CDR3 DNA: TGCAGTGCTTCTACTGGCGGGGGGGCATCAGATACGCAGTATTTT

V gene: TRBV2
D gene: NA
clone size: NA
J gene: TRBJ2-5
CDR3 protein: CASKRQEIQETQYF
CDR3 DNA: TGTGCCAGCAAGAGACAGGAAATCCAAGAGACCCAGTACTTC

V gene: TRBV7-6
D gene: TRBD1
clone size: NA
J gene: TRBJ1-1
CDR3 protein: CASSFPGQGMATEAFF
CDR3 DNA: TGTGCCAGCAGCTTCCCGGGACAGGGGATGGCCACTGAAGCTTTCTTT

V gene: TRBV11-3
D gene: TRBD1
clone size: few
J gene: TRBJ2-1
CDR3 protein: CASSLERTGDLNEQFF
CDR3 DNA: TGTGCCAGCAGCTTAGAAAGGACAGGGGACTTAAATGAGCAGTTCTTC

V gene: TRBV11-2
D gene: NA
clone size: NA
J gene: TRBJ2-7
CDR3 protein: CASSFNIGGDEQYF
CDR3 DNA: TGTGCCAGCAGCTTTAATATAGGGGGTGACGAGCAGTACTTC

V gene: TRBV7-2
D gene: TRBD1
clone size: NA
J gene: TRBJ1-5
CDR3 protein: CASSRGVNQPQHF
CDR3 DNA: TGTGCCAGCTCCAGGGGGGTAAACCAGCCCCAGCATTTT

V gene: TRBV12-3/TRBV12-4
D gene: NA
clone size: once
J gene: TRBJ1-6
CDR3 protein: CASSLGRVGSPLHF
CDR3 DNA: TGTGCCAGCAGTTTAGGCAGGGTCGGTTCACCCCTCCACTTT

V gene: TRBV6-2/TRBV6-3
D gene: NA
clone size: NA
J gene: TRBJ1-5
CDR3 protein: CASTGTGNQPQHF
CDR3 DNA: TGTGCCAGCACCGGGACTGGCAATCAGCCCCAGCATTTT

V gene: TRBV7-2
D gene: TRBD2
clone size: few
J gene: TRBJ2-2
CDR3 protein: CASSRGVTEVTGELFF
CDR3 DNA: TGTGCCAGCAGCCGGGGGGTTACGGAAGTTACCGGGGAGCTGTTTTTT

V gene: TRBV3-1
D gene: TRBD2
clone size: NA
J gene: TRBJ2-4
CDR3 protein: CASSPLAGGWSANIQYF
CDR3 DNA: TGTGCCAGCAGCCCGTTAGCGGGAGGGTGGTCCGCGAACATTCAGTACTTC

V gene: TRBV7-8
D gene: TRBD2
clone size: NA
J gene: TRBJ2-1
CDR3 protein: CASSPRTSGGVYEQFF
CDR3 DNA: TGTGCCAGCAGCCCGCGGACTAGCGGGGGGGTATATGAGCAGTTCTTC

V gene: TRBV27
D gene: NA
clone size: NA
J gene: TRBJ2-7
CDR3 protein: CASSSPLRGTYEQYF
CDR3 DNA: TGTGCCAGCAGTTCCCCCCTCCGGGGGACCTACGAGCAGTACTTC

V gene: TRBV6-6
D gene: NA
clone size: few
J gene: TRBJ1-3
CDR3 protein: CASSATGISGNTIYF
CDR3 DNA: TGTGCCAGCAGTGCCACAGGGATCTCTGGAAACACCATATATTTT

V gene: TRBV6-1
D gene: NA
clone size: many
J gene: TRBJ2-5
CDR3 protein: CASREQGLASQYF
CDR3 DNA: TGTGCCAGCAGAGAGCAGGGCTTAGCGTCCCAGTACTTC

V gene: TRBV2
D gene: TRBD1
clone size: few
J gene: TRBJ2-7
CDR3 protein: CASSRTGSNEQYF
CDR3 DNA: TGTGCCAGCAGTAGGACAGGCTCTAACGAGCAGTACTTC

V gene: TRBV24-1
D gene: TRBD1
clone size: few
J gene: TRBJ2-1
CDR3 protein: CATSDSGTGYNEQFF
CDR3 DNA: TGTGCCACCAGTGATTCCGGGACAGGGTACAATGAGCAGTTCTTC

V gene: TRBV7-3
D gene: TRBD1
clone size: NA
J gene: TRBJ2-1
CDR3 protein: CASSDTGTGNNEQFF
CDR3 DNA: TGTGCCAGCAGTGATACCGGGACAGGGAACAATGAGCAGTTCTTC

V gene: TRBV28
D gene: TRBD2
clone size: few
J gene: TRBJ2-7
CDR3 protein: CASSFGLAGISYEQYF
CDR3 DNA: TGTGCCAGCAGCTTCGGACTAGCGGGAATATCCTACGAGCAGTACTTC